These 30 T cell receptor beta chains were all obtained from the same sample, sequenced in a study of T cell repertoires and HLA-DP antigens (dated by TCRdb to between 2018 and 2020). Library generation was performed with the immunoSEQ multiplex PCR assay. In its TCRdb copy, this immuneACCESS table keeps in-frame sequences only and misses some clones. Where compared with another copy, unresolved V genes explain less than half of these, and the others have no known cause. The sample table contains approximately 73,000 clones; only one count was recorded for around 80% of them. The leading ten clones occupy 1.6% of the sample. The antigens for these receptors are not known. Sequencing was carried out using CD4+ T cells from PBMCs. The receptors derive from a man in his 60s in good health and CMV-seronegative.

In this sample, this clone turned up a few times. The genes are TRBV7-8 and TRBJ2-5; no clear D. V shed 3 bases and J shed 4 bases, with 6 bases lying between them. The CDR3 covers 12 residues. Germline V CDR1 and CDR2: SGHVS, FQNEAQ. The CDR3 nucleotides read TGTGCCAGCAGCTTGGGCACAGAGACCCAGTACTTC. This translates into CASSLGTETQYF.

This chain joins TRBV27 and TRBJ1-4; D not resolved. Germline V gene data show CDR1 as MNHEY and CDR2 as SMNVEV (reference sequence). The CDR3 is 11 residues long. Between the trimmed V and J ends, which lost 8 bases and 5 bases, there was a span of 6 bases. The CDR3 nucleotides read TGTGCCAGCCGCAAGAATGAAAAACTGTTTTTT. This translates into CASRKNEKLFF.

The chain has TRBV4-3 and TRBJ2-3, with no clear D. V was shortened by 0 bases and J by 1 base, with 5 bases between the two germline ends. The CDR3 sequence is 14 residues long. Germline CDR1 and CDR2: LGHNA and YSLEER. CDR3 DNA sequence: TGCGCCAGCAGCCAAGATCTAGGCACAGATACGCAGTATTTT. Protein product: CASSQDLGTDTQYF.

The CDR3 nucleotides read TGTGCCTGGAGTATGAGGGCGAACACTGAAGCTTTCTTT. It translates to CAWSMRANTEAFF. V gene TRBV30 combines with J gene TRBJ1-1; D is undetermined. This CDR3 has 13 amino acids. Germline loops: CDR1 GTSNPN, CDR2 SVGIG (reference sequence). The V and J ends lost 2 bases and 1 base respectively, with 8 bases between them.

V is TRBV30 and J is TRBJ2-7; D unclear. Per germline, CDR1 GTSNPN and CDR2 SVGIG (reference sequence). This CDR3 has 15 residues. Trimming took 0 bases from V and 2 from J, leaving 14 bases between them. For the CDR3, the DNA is TGTGCCTGGAGTGTCGGCGGCGGTCCTACCTACGAGCAGTACTTC. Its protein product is CAWSVGGGPTYEQYF.

The CDR3 coding sequence is TGTGCCAGCAGCTTACTAAGCGGGGGGGCAGAAGAGACCCAGTACTTC. This encodes CASSLLSGGAEETQYF. The chain recombines TRBV11-2 with TRBJ2-5, with 10 positions matching TRBD2. Trimming at V came to 2 bases and at J to 3 bases, leaving 6 bases not matched to a gene. Germline V gives CDR1 SGHAT, CDR2 FQNNGV. This CDR3 comprises 16 residues.

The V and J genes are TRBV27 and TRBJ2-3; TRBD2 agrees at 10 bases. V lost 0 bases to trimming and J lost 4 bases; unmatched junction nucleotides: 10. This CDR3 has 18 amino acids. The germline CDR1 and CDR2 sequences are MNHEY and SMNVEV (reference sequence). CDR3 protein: CASSLSGPSGRGPDTQYF. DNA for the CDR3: TGTGCCAGCAGTTTATCTGGTCCCAGCGGGAGGGGCCCAGATACGCAGTATTTT.

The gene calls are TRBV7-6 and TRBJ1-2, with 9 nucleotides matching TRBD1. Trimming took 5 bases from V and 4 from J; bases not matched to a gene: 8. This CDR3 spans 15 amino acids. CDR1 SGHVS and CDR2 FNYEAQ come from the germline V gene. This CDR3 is CASSPGQGRAYGYTF. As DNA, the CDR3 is TGTGCCAGCAGCCCCGGACAGGGGAGGGCCTATGGCTACACCTTC.

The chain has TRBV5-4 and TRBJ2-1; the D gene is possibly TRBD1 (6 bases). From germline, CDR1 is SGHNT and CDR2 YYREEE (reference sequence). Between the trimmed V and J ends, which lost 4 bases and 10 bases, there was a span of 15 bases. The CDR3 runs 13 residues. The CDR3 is CASSEGGAREQFF. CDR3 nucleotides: TGTGCCAGCAGCGAAGGGGGAGCCCGCGAGCAGTTCTTC. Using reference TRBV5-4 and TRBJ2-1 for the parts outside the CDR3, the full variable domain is ETGVTQSPTHLIKTRGQQVTLRCSSQSGHNTVSWYQQALGQGPQFIFQYYREEENGRGNFPPRFSGLQFPNYSSELNVNALELDDSALYLCASSEGGAREQFFGPGTRLTVL.

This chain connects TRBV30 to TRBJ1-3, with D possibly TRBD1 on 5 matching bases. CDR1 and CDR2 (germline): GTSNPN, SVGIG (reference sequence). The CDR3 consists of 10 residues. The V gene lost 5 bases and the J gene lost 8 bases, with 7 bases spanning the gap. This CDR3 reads CAWGGDTIYF. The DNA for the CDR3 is TGTGCCTGGGGAGGGGACACCATATATTTT.

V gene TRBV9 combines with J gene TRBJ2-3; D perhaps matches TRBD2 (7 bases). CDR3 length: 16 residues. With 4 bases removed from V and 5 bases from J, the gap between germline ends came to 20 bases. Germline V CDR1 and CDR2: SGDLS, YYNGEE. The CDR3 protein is CASSPLGGASGDTQYF. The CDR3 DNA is TGTGCCAGCAGCCCTTTGGGGGGGGCCTCGGGAGATACGCAGTATTTT.

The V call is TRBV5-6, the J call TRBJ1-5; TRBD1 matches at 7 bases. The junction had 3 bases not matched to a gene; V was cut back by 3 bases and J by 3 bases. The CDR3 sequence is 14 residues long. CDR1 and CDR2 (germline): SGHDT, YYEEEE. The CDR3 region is CASSYRGYNQPQHF. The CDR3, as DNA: TGTGCCAGCAGCTACAGGGGCTACAATCAGCCCCAGCATTTT.

In nucleotides, the CDR3 is TGTGCCAGCAGCCCCCCCTTTAGGAGTATCCACACAGATACGCAGTATTTT. This gives the protein CASSPPFRSIHTDTQYF. The V and J genes are TRBV7-9 and TRBJ2-3; D ambiguous. Germline CDR1 SEHNR, CDR2 FQNEAQ (reference sequence). The V and J ends lost 5 bases and 2 bases respectively, with 20 bases between them. CDR3 length: 17 amino acids.

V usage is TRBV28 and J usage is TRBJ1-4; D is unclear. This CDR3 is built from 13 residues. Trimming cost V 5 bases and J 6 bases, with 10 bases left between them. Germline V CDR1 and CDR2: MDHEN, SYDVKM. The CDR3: CASSPPADEKLFF. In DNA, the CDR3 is TGTGCCAGCAGTCCCCCCGCTGATGAAAAACTGTTTTTT.

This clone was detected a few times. CDR3: CASSIRDREAFF. CDR3 in DNA: TGTGCCAGTAGTATCAGGGACAGGGAAGCTTTCTTT. J is TRBJ1-1 and V is TRBV19; 8 bases align to TRBD1. The V gene's germline CDR1 is LNHDA and CDR2 SQIVND (reference sequence). V gave up 3 bases and J gave up 8 bases; unmatched junction bases: 2. The CDR3 has 12 amino acids.

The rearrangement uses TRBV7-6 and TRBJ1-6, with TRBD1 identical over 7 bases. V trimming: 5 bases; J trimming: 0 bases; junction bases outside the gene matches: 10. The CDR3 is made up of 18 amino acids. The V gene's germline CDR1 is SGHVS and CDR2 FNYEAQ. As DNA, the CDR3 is TGTGCCAGCAGCCTAAGGGACAGTCTAACCTCCTATAATTCACCCCTCCACTTT. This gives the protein CASSLRDSLTSYNSPLHF.

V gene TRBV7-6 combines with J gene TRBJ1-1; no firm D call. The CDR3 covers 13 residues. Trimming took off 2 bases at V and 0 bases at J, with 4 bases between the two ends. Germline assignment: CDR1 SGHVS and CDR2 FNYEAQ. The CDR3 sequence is CASSLSVNTEAFF. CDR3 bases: TGTGCCAGCAGCTTATCAGTGAACACTGAAGCTTTCTTT.

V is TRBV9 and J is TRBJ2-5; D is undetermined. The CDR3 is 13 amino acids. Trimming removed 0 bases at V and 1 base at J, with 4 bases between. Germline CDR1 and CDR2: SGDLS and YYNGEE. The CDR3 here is CASSVGVQETQYF. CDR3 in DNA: TGTGCCAGCAGCGTAGGCGTCCAAGAGACCCAGTACTTC.

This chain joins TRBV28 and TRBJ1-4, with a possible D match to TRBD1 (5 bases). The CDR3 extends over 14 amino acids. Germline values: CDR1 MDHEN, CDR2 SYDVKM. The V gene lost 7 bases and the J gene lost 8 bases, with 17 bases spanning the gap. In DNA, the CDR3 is TGTGCCAGCACTTTGGGGCTAATACAAGAAAAACTGTTTTTT. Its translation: CASTLGLIQEKLFF.

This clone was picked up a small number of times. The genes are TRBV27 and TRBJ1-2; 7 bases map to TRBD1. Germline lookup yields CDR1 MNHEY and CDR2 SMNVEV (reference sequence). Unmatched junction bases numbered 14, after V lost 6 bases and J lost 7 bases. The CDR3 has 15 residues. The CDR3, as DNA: TGTGCCAGCAGGGCGAGCGGGAAGGGGGCCGGTGGCTACACCTTC. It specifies CASRASGKGAGGYTF.

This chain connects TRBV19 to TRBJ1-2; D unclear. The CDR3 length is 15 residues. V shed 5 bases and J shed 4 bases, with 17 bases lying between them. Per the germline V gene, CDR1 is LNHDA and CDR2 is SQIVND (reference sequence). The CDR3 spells CASSPLLGDGYGYTF. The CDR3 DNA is TGTGCCAGTAGTCCCTTGTTAGGTGATGGCTATGGCTACACCTTC.

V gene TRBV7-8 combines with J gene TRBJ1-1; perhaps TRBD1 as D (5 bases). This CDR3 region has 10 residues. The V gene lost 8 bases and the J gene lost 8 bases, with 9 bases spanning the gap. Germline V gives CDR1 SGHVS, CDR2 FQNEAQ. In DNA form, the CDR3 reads TGTGCCAGCGGGGACCGCGAAGCTTTCTTT. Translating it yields CASGDREAFF.

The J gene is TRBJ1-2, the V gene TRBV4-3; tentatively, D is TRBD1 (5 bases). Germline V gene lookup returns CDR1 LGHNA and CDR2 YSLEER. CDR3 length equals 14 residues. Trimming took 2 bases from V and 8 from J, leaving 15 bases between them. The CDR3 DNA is TGCGCCAGCAGCCAACGGGACTCGGCGCAAGGCTACACCTTC. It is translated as CASSQRDSAQGYTF.

CDR3 DNA sequence: TGTGCCAGCAGAGGACACGGCACAGATACGCAGTATTTT. Translation: CASRGHGTDTQYF. The rearrangement links TRBV6-6 to TRBJ2-3; D possibly corresponds to TRBD1 (5 bases). V shed 6 bases and J shed 1 base, with 8 bases lying between them. The CDR3 loop spans 13 amino acids. Germline CDR1 MNHNY, CDR2 SVGAGI (reference sequence).

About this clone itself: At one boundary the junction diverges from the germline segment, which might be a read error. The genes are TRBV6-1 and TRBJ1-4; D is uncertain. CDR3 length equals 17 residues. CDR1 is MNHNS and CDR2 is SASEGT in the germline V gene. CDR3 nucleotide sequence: TGTGCCAGCAGCGAAGCCCACGGCACGGCTACTAATGAAAAACTGTTTTTT. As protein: CASSEAHGTATNEKLFF.

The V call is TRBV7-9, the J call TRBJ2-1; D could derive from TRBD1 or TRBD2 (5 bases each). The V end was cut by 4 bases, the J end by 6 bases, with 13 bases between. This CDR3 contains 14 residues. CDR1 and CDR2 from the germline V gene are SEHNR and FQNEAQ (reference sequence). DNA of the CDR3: TGTGCCAGCAGCTCCCGGGACCTCTCCAATGAGCAGTTCTTC. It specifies CASSSRDLSNEQFF.

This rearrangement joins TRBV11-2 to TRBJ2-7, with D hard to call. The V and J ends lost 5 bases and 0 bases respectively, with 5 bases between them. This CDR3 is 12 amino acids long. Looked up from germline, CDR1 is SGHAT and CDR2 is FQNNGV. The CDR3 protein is CASSPHSYEQYF. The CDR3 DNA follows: TGTGCCAGCAGCCCACACTCCTACGAGCAGTACTTC.

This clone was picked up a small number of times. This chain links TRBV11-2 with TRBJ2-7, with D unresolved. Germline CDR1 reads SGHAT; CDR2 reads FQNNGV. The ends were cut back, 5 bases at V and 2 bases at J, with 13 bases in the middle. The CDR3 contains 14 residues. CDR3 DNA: TGTGCCAGCAGCCCCGAACGGACCGCCTACGAGCAGTACGTC. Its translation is CASSPERTAYEQYV.

The CDR3 region has the DNA TGTGCCAGCAGTTTACTGGGACAGGGTCTGGCTTTCTTT. Its translation is CASSLLGQGLAFF. The chain recombines TRBV27 with TRBJ1-1, with 9 bases identical to TRBD1. With 2 bases clipped from V and 11 bases from J, the junction kept 6 bases outside the gene matches. The V gene's germline CDR1 is MNHEY and CDR2 SMNVEV (reference sequence). This CDR3 has 13 residues.

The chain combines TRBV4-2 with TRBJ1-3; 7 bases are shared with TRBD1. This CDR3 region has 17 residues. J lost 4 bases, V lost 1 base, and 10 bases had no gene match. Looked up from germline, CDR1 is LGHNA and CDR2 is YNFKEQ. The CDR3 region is CASSQAGVRGVGNTIYF. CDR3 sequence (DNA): TGTGCCAGCAGCCAAGCTGGGGTCAGGGGGGTCGGAAACACCATATATTTT.